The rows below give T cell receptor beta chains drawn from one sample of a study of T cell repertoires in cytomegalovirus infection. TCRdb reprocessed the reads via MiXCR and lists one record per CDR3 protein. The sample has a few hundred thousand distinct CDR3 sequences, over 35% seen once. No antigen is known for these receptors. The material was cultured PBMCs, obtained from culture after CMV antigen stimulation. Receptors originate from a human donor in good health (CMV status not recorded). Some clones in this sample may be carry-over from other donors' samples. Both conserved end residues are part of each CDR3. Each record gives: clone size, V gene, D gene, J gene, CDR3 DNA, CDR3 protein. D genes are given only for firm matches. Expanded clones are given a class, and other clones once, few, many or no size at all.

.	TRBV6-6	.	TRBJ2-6	TGTGCCGTACAGGCCTCTGGGGCCAACGTCCTGACTTTC	CAVQASGANVLTF
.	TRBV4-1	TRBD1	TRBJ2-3	TGCGCCAGCAGCCGTGGACAGGTCTTGACAGATACGCAGTATTTT	CASSRGQVLTDTQYF
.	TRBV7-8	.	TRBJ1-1	TGTGCCAGCAGCCCTCTTATCAACACTGAAGCTTTCTTT	CASSPLINTEAFF
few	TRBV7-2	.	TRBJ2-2	TGTGCCAGCAGCTTAGATGTCGGGGAGCTGTTTTTT	CASSLDVGELFF
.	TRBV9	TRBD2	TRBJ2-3	TGTGCCAGCAGCGGGGGTAGCGGGAGCCCCACAGATACGCAGTATTTT	CASSGGSGSPTDTQYF
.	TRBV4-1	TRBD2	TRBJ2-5	TGCGCCAGCAGCCAAGATCCAAGCGGGGGGGCGGGAGAGACCCAGTACTTC	CASSQDPSGGAGETQYF
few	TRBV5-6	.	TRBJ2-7	TGTGCCAGCAGTTTCCCCAGATCCTACGAGCAGTACTTC	CASSFPRSYEQYF
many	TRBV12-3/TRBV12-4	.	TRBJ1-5	TGTGCCAGCAGTTTTAAGGGGATCGGCAATCAGCCCCAGCATTTT	CASSFKGIGNQPQHF
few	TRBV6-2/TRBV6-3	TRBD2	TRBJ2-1	TGTGCCAGCAACCAACTAGCGGGGGGGTACAATGAGCAGTTCTTC	CASNQLAGGYNEQFF
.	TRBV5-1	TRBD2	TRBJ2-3	TGCGCCAGCAGCTTCGGCGGGGGGGCCTATGCAGATACGCAGTATTTT	CASSFGGGAYADTQYF
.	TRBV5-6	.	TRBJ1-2	TGTGCCAGCAGCTTGTCCCCAACAGTAGGGAGCTCCTATGGCTACACCTTC	CASSLSPTVGSSYGYTF
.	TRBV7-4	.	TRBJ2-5	TGTGCCAGCAGACTGGGGGGGGGGCTGGAGACCCAGTACTTC	CASRLGGGLETQYF
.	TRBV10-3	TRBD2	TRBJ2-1	TGTGCCATCAGGCCGGGACTAGCTAAAATGGGTAATGAGCAGTTCTTC	CAIRPGLAKMGNEQFF
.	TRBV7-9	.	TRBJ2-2	TGTGCCAGCAGCTTGGGGTGGTCTAGCGCATCAATAAACACCGGGGAGCTGTTTTTT	CASSLGWSSASINTGELFF
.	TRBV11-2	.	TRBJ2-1	TGTGCCAGCAGCTTAGATCCAAGGGCGGGGAGACACAATGAGCAGTTCTTC	CASSLDPRAGRHNEQFF
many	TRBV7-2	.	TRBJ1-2	TGTGCCAGCAGCTTAGAAGAGAGTTGGGGCTATGGCTACACCTTC	CASSLEESWGYGYTF
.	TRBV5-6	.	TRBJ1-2	TGTGCCAGCAGCTTGGTCTCTGCTGATACTCATGGCTACACCTTC	CASSLVSADTHGYTF
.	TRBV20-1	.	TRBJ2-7	TGCAGTGCTAGAAGATTACGCGAGCAGTACTTC	CSARRLREQYF
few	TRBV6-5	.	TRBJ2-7	TGTGCCAGCAGTTACGCGTGGGTGCGGGGGCCCTCCTACGAGCAGTACTTC	CASSYAWVRGPSYEQYF
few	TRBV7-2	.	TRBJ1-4	TGTGCCAGCAGCTTAGCTCAGGGTTTGTTTGAAAAACTGTTTTTT	CASSLAQGLFEKLFF
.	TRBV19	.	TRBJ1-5	TGTGCCAGTAGTCAGGTCGGCAATCAGCCCCAGCATTTT	CASSQVGNQPQHF
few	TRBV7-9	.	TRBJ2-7	TGTGCCAGCAGCTTGTCCGGGGAAGCCTACGAGCAGTACTTC	CASSLSGEAYEQYF
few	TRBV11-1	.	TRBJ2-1	TGTGCCAGCAGCTTAAGGATTCTAGCCTCCTACAATGAGCAGTTCTTC	CASSLRILASYNEQFF
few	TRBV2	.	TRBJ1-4	TGTGCCAGCAGTGCCGGGACCGGCTTGGAAAAACTGTTTTTT	CASSAGTGLEKLFF
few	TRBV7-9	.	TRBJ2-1	TGTGCCAGCTTTCACCCACGACGGAGCTCCTACAATGAGCAGTTCTTC	CASFHPRRSSYNEQFF
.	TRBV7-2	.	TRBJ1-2	TGTGCCAGCAGCCTCCGGGACATCGGCTTCGGCTACACCTTC	CASSLRDIGFGYTF
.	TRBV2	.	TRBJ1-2	TGTGCCAACAGTCAGGGGTGGGACGGCTACACCTTC	CANSQGWDGYTF
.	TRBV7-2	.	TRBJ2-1	TGTGCCAGCAAGATTACTAGGTCCTACAATGAGCAGTTCTTC	CASKITRSYNEQFF
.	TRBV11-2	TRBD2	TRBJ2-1	TGTGCCAGCAGCTTAAAGAGGACTAGCGGGGGGGCCTCAGATGAGCAGTTCTTC	CASSLKRTSGGASDEQFF
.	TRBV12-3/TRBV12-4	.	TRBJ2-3	TGTGCCAGCAGTGGAGGGGACTCCACAGATACGCAGTATTTT	CASSGGDSTDTQYF
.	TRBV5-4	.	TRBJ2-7	TGTGCCAGCAGAGAACAGGGAATCGGTCTCGAGCAGTACTTC	CASREQGIGLEQYF
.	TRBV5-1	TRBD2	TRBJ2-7	TGCGCCAGCAGCTTGGGGGGGGGGGGTCTGCAGTACTTC	CASSLGGGGLQYF
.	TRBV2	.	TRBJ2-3	TGTGCCAGCAGTGAGAGGCCTGGTACGCAGTATTTT	CASSERPGTQYF
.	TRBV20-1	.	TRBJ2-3	TGCAGTGCTCCCTCGGCTCTTGGGGCAGATACGCAGTATTTT	CSAPSALGADTQYF
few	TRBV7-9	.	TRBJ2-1	TGTGCCAGCAGCTTAGGTCACGGCTACAATGAGCAGTTCTTC	CASSLGHGYNEQFF
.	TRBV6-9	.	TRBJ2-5	TGTGCCAGCAGTTATTCGAAGGAGACCCAGTACTTC	CASSYSKETQYF
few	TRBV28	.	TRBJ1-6	TGTGCCAGCAGTATACATACAGGGATCGGATCACCCCTCCACTTT	CASSIHTGIGSPLHF
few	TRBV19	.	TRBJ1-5	TGTGCCAGTAGCAGGCGGGGCAATCAGCCCCAGCATTTT	CASSRRGNQPQHF
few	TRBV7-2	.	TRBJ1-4	TGTGCCACCAGCTTAGGCTTAGGAGGGGAAAAACTGTTTTTT	CATSLGLGGEKLFF
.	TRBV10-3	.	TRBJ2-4	TGTGCCATCAGTGACCCGAAAGGACAGCTTAAAAACATTCAGTACTTC	CAISDPKGQLKNIQYF
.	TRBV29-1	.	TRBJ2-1	TGCAGCGGGATTGGGCTTCGCACCTACAATGAGCAGTTCTTC	CSGIGLRTYNEQFF
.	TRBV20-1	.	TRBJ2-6	TGCAGTGCTAGAGGAGCCGACTCTGGGGCCAACGTCCTGACTTTC	CSARGADSGANVLTF
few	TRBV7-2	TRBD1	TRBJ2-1	TGTGCCAGCAGCTTAAACAGGGGATATGAGCAGTTCTTC	CASSLNRGYEQFF
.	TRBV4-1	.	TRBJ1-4	TGCGCCAGCAGCCAAATCCAGGGTATCGGTGAAAAACTGTTTTTT	CASSQIQGIGEKLFF
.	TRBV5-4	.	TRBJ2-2	TGTGCCAGCAGCTTGGATACACCCGGGGAGCTGTTTTTT	CASSLDTPGELFF
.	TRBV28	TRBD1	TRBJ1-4	TGTGCCAGCAGCGTGGGACAGACACCGGAAAAACTGTTTTTT	CASSVGQTPEKLFF
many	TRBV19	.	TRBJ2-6	TGTGCCAGCCTGGGGGCGGACTCTGGGGCCAACGTCCTGACTTTC	CASLGADSGANVLTF
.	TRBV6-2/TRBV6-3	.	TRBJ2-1	TGTGCCAGCGGCCGGACGAGGATGGTCGGTGAGCAGTTCTTC	CASGRTRMVGEQFF
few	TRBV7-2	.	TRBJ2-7	TGTGCCAGCAGCTTGAGCATAAACGGGGCCCCATTTGACTTC	CASSLSINGAPFDF
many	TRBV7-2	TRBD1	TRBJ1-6	TGTGCCAGCAGCACCACCGGGACAGAGAATTCACCCCTCCACTTT	CASSTTGTENSPLHF
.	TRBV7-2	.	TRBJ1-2	TGTGCCAGCAGCTTATTGGTTCAGGGAGTCTATGGCTACACCTTC	CASSLLVQGVYGYTF
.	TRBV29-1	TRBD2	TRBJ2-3	TGCAGCGCACCCGGGACTAGTTATTCAGATACGCAGTATTTT	CSAPGTSYSDTQYF